The table lists the clone carrying this TCR beta chain with a few counts. MiXCR, applied by TCRdb to the RT-PCR reads, yields one record per CDR3 protein. The data show hundreds of thousands of distinct CDR3 sequences, 14% seen once. The germline V gene has CDR1 MNHEY and CDR2 SVGAGI. This CDR3 has 15 residues. V was shortened by 7 bases and J by 3 bases, with 15 bases between the two germline ends. This rearrangement joins TRBV6-5 to TRBJ2-2, with D possibly TRBD2 on 5 matching bases. The TCR was taken from a female donor in good health, serving as a healthy control. Sequences were obtained from memory CD4+ T cells from blood. Here the CDR3 reads CASNLGFGDTGELFF. The CDR3 nucleotides read TGTGCCAGCAATCTCGGATTCGGGGACACCGGGGAGCTGTTTTTT.